What follows are 3 T cell receptor beta chains derived from one specimen sequenced in a study of blood T cell repertoires in COVID-19. Clones were read by immunoSEQ multiplex PCR, and TCRdb kept only the in-frame ones, dropping some. The sample lists more than 150,000 clones, roughly nine tenths occurring once. The sequenced material came from peripheral blood. The origin of the receptors is a man in his 70s with active or convalescent COVID-19.

The chain carries TRBV5-1 and TRBJ1-5, with D possibly matching TRBD1 (6 bases). Germline loops: CDR1 SGHRS, CDR2 YFSETQ. The CDR3 has 13 amino acids. The V end was cut by 7 bases, the J end by 4 bases, with 12 bases between. The CDR3 region has the DNA TGCGCCAGCGCTCCGGACAGAAATCAGCCCCAGCATTTT. Amino acid sequence: CASAPDRNQPQHF.

J is TRBJ1-1 and V is TRBV3-1 (or the pseudogene TRBV3-2); D not certain. Trimming left V 5 bases short and J 10 bases short, with 20 bases between. The V gene's germline CDR1 is LGHDT and CDR2 YNNKEL (reference sequence). The CDR3 is 14 residues long. The CDR3 bases are TGTGCCAGCAGCTCCACCCGCCAGTCTGAGGCAGCTTTCTTT. Its translation: CASSSTRQSEAAFF.

This rearrangement joins TRBV29-1 to TRBJ1-3; tentatively, D is TRBD1 (5 bases). With 3 bases removed from V and 2 bases from J, the gap between germline ends came to 8 bases. The CDR3 runs 13 residues. Germline lookup yields CDR1 SQVTM and CDR2 ANQGSEA. The CDR3 sequence is CSVEGLPGNTIYF. CDR3 nucleotide sequence: TGCAGCGTTGAGGGACTCCCTGGAAACACCATATATTTT.